This T cell receptor (beta chain) is drawn from a study of T cells after yellow fever vaccination. The table lists this clonotype with a few counts. TCRdb passed the 5' RACE reads through MiXCR, listing each CDR3 protein once. This table holds roughly 500,000 distinct CDR3 sequences, 15% to 20% found once. The CDR3 has 16 residues. With V trimmed by 4 bases and J by 1 base, 8 bases remained unmatched. Germline loops: CDR1 SGHKS, CDR2 YYEKEE (reference sequence). Material: PBMCs, obtained 15 days after the yellow fever booster vaccination. The rearrangement links TRBV5-5 to TRBJ2-1, with 7 nucleotides matching TRBD1. The receptor's source is a man aged 25 to 40 who received the YFV17D yellow fever vaccine. The CDR3 coding sequence is TGTGCCAGCAGCAGGGACAGTTCGGGGTCCTACAATGAGCAGTTCTTC. It encodes CASSRDSSGSYNEQFF. The complete variable domain, with remaining parts taken from reference TRBV5-5 and TRBJ2-1, reads DAGVTQSPTHLIKTRGQQVTLRCSPISGHKSVSWYQQVLGQGPQFIFQYYEKEERGRGNFPDRFSARQFPNYSSELNVNALLLGDSALYLCASSRDSSGSYNEQFFGPGTRLTVL.